The following is a TCR beta chain sequence with its context. The antigen is undetermined. Naivety in CD8+ T cells corresponded to a CD45RO-CCR7+CD27+CD95- phenotype. The data derive from a study of CXCR3-negative and CXCR3-positive naive CD8 T cells. The authors prepared UMI-labeled TRB cDNA libraries by 5' RACE. TCRdb reprocessed the 5' RACE reads and reports one entry per CDR3 protein, with no DNA. Found here are about 130,000 distinct CDR3 sequences; the top ten clones hold 0.5% to 0.6%. Points from the study as a whole: From TRB CDR3 properties, TCR strength was inferred; surface CD5 did not differ between naive subsets. Hydrophobicity was higher for TRB CDR3s found in CXCR3-positive naive cells than in CXCR3-negative naive cells. Cryopreserved PBMCs had partly decreased CXCR3 expression; fresh PBMCs were used in most assays. Much lower diversity was found in memory CD8+ cells, while both naive subsets had comparably high diversity.

CDR3 length equals 12 residues. Germline V gene lookup returns CDR1 DFQATT and CDR2 SNEGSKA (reference sequence). This receptor was taken from a human donor in good health. Some clones in this sample may be carry-over from other donors' samples. Source material: naive CXCR3+ CD8+ T cells from blood. As to subset: CD45RO-CCR7+CD27+CD95- naive CD8+ T cells expressing CXCR3 (TNR3+). This chain joins TRBV20-1 and TRBJ1-1. This CDR3 reads CSASPLNTEAFF.